The source of this T cell receptor (beta chain) is a study of identifying expanded T cells in peripheral blood. Healthy donors had no documented immune events, such as infections, while sampled. Study outcomes and limitations: Variance in clone template counts between approximately two-week samples significantly increased with total template count across all healthy donors.

Concerning this clone: Its antigen is unidentified.

V trimming: 3 bases; J trimming: 5 bases; junction bases outside the gene matches: 11. The CDR3 is made up of 16 amino acids. Per germline, CDR1 SGHDT and CDR2 YYEEEE. Libraries were prepared by immunoSEQ multiplex PCR; TCRdb keeps only in-frame clonotypes and omits some of them. The sample includes about 81,000 clones, roughly 89% of them seen just once. This chain uses TRBV5-6 with TRBJ1-5; 7 bases fit TRBD1. This sequence was found in a person aged 18-70 years in good health. The sequenced material came from blood. CDR3 amino acids: CASSSKVGQDDQPQHF. CDR3 DNA: TGTGCCAGCAGCTCGAAAGTAGGACAGGACGATCAGCCCCAGCATTTT.